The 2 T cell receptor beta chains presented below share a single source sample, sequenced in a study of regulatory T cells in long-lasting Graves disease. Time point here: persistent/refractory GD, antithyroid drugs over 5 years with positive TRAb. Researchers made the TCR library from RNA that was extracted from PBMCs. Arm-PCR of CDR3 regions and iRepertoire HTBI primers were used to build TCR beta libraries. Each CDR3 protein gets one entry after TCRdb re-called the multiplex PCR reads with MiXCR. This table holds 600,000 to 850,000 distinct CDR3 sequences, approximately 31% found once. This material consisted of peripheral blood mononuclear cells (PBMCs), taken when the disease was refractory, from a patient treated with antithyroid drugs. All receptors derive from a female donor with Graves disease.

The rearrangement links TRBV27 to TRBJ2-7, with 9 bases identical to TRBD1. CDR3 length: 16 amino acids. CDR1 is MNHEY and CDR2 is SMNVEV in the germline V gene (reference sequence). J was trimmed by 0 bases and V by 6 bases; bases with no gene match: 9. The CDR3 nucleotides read TGTGCCAGCAGATCCCGGACAGGGGACTACTCCTACGAGCAGTACTTC. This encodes CASRSRTGDYSYEQYF.

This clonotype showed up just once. CDR3: CASSQEVSGRNTIYF. CDR3 nucleotides: TGTGCCAGCAGCCAAGAGGTTTCGGGGCGAAACACCATATATTTT. This chain joins TRBV4-2 and TRBJ1-3; D is possibly TRBD1 (5 bases). Germline values: CDR1 LGHNA, CDR2 YNFKEQ. The CDR3 spans 15 residues. Trimming took off 0 bases at V and 5 bases at J, with 11 bases between the two ends.